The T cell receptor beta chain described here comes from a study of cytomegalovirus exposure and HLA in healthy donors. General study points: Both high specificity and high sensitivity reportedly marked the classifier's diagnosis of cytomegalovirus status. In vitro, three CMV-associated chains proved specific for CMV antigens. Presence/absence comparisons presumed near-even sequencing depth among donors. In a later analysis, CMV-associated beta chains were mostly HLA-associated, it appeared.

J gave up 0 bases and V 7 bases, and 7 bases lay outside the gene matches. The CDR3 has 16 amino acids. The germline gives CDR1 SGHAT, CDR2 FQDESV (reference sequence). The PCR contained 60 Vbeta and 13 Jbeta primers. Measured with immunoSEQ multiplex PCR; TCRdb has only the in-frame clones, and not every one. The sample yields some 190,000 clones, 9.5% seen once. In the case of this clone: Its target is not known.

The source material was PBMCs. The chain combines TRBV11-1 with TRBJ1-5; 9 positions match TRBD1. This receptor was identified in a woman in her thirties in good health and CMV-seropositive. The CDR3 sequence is CASNADRGISNQPQHF. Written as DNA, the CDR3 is TGTGCCAGCAATGCGGACAGGGGAATTAGCAATCAGCCCCAGCATTTT.